Below, 26 T cell receptor beta chains from the same sample are listed, as sequenced in a study of T cell repertoires in cytomegalovirus infection. Their cognate antigens are unknown. TCRdb passed the reads through MiXCR, listing each CDR3 protein once. This table has roughly 130,000 distinct CDR3 sequences, more than 20% appearing once. The sample was PBMCs, sequenced either directly or after in vitro stimulation (not recorded which). The source is a human donor in good health (CMV status not recorded). Some clones in this sample may be carry-over from other donors' samples.

This clonotype occurred a few times. The V and J genes are TRBV6-5 and TRBJ2-3; no definite D call. In germline, CDR1 is MNHEY, CDR2 SVGAGI. Trimming left V 5 bases short and J 1 base short, with 7 bases between. The CDR3 extends over 13 amino acids. CDR3: CASSTAGTDTQYF. The CDR3 nucleotides are TGTGCCAGCAGTACTGCGGGCACAGATACGCAGTATTTT.

J is TRBJ2-2 and V is TRBV5-6; D ambiguous. The germline V gene encodes CDR1 SGHDT and CDR2 YYEEEE. The CDR3 has 16 residues. V was shortened by 0 bases and J by 3 bases, with 12 bases between the two germline ends. The chain's CDR3 is CASSLEVRLDTGELFF. For the CDR3, the DNA is TGTGCCAGCAGCTTGGAAGTGAGACTCGACACCGGGGAGCTGTTTTTT.

The chain has TRBV12-3 or TRBV12-4 and TRBJ2-3, with TRBD2 matching over 14 bases. There are 16 residues in the CDR3. V was pared by 1 base and J by 5 bases, with 2 bases of the junction left unmatched. DNA for the CDR3: TGTGCCAGCAGTTTAGGGGGGACTAGCGGGAGAGATACGCAGTATTTT. Residues: CASSLGGTSGRDTQYF.

This clonotype was recorded a few times. The chain joins TRBV2 to TRBJ2-3; either TRBD1 or TRBD2 may fit D (5 bases each). This CDR3 spans 17 amino acids. Germline values: CDR1 SNHLY, CDR2 FYNNEI. V was clipped by 4 bases and J by 4 bases, with 21 bases between them. The CDR3 loop reads CASSVGAAGSSPDTQYF. The CDR3 nucleotides are TGTGCCAGCAGTGTTGGGGCAGCAGGGAGTAGCCCAGATACGCAGTATTTT.

The chain is built from TRBV11-1 and TRBJ2-1; D possibly corresponds to TRBD2 (5 bases). The V end was cut by 5 bases, the J end by 8 bases, with 19 bases between. In germline, CDR1 is SGHAT, CDR2 FQDESV (reference sequence). The CDR3 loop spans 15 amino acids. The CDR3 protein is CASSLGLDQADEQFF. The CDR3 nucleotides read TGTGCCAGCAGCCTCGGACTCGACCAGGCGGATGAGCAGTTCTTC.

The genes are TRBV5-1 and TRBJ1-5; D may be TRBD1 (5 bases). The CDR3 consists of 15 residues. Between the trimmed V and J ends, which lost 4 bases and 7 bases, there was a span of 18 bases. Germline V lookup: CDR1 SGHRS, CDR2 YFSETQ. DNA of the CDR3: TGCGCCAGCAGCCTGGAAGGGCGCAGGGACCAGCCCCAGCATTTT. This encodes CASSLEGRRDQPQHF.

The chain combines TRBV4-1 with TRBJ2-3, with 12 bases that match TRBD2. Germline V gene data show CDR1 as MGHRA and CDR2 as YSYEKL. The CDR3 consists of 17 residues. The trim removed 1 base at V and 4 bases at J, leaving 6 bases unmatched. CDR3 DNA: TGCGCCAGCAGCCAAGTAACTCTAGCGGGAGGGGCAGATACGCAGTATTTT. It is translated as CASSQVTLAGGADTQYF.

This clonotype was recorded a few times. The rearrangement links TRBV20-1 to TRBJ2-1; 12 bases map to TRBD2. The J segment lost 10 bases and the V segment lost 5 bases, leaving 6 bases of the junction unmatched. The CDR3 sequence is 13 residues long. Germline values: CDR1 DFQATT, CDR2 SNEGSKA (reference sequence). CDR3 loop: CSAETGTSGEQFF. The CDR3 DNA is TGCAGTGCTGAAACCGGGACTAGCGGGGAGCAGTTCTTC.

This clonotype has just a few counts. The rearrangement joins TRBV7-2 to TRBJ1-2; TRBD1 might be the D (5 bases). This CDR3 is built from 13 residues. The germline gives CDR1 SGHTA, CDR2 FQGNSA. V was pared by 7 bases and J by 6 bases, with 15 bases between. CDR3: CASTPEQEDGYTF. The CDR3 nucleotides read TGTGCCAGCACCCCGGAACAGGAGGATGGCTACACCTTC. The full variable domain, rest sourced from reference TRBV7-2 and TRBJ1-2, is GAGVSQSPSNKVTEKGKDVELRCDPISGHTALYWYRQSLGQGLEFLIYFQGNSAPDKSGLPSDRFSAERTGGSVSTLTIQRTQQEDSAVYLCASTPEQEDGYTFGSGTRLTVV.

Worth noting for this clonotype: This may come from a read error, since a much larger clone is one base off. The V call is TRBV7-2, the J call TRBJ2-5; D unclear. Germline CDR1 is SGHTA and CDR2 is FQGNSA. The CDR3 is 14 amino acids. CDR3 loop: CASSLGGIQETRYF. In DNA, the CDR3 is TGTGCCAGCAGCTTAGGCGGAATCCAAGAGACCCGGTACTTC.

The V and J genes are TRBV20-1 and TRBJ2-1, with TRBD2 identical over 11 bases. The J segment lost 5 bases and the V segment lost 6 bases, leaving 6 bases of the junction unmatched. The germline CDR1 and CDR2 sequences are DFQATT and SNEGSKA (reference sequence). The CDR3 covers 14 residues. This CDR3 reads CSAPRLAGNNEQFF. CDR3 DNA sequence: TGCAGTGCCCCTAGACTAGCGGGAAACAATGAGCAGTTCTTC.

This clonotype was recorded only once. The genes are TRBV5-4 and TRBJ2-6, with a possible D match to TRBD1 (6 bases). This CDR3 comprises 15 residues. Germline loops: CDR1 SGHNT, CDR2 YYREEE (reference sequence). The V and J ends lost 3 bases and 2 bases respectively, with 9 bases between them. CDR3 nucleotides: TGTGCCAGCAGCTCTCCAGGGGCTGGGGCCAACGTCCTGACTTTC. Translating gives CASSSPGAGANVLTF.

In its sample, this clonotype was seen many times. The chain uses TRBV7-2 and TRBJ1-2; D is perhaps TRBD1 (5 bases). This CDR3 is built from 14 residues. Germline values: CDR1 SGHTA, CDR2 FQGNSA. The ends were cut back, 1 base at V and 8 bases at J, with 14 bases in the middle. As DNA, the CDR3 is TGTGCCAGCAGCTTAGGTGACCGGAGGGGAGGCTACACCTTC. This encodes CASSLGDRRGGYTF.

The chain combines TRBV6-2 or TRBV6-3 with TRBJ2-1, with D perhaps matching TRBD2 (5 bases). CDR3 length: 13 residues. Germline V lookup: CDR1 MNHEY, CDR2 SVGEGT. The V gene lost 2 bases and the J gene lost 5 bases, with 7 bases spanning the gap. Here the CDR3 DNA reads TGTGCCAGCAGTTACCGGGGAGACAATGAGCAGTTCTTC. It specifies CASSYRGDNEQFF.

The sample holds a few counts of this clonotype. This chain links TRBV7-2 with TRBJ2-3, with 11 bases lining up with TRBD2. The germline V gene encodes CDR1 SGHTA and CDR2 FQGNSA. This CDR3 has 15 residues. Trimming removed 3 bases from V and 2 bases from J; junction bases left unmatched: 1. CDR3 residues: CASSLTSGNTDTQYF. The CDR3 DNA follows: TGTGCCAGCAGCTTGACTAGCGGGAACACAGATACGCAGTATTTT.

The CDR3 DNA is TGTGCCAGCAGTGACAGGACTAGCGGACCCTACAATGAGCAGTTCTTC. Protein product: CASSDRTSGPYNEQFF. The chain links TRBV6-4 to TRBJ2-1, with 10 bases identical to TRBD2. The V and J ends lost 2 bases and 2 bases, in that order; junction bases with no gene match: 3. This CDR3 is built from 16 residues. Germline V lookup: CDR1 MRHNA, CDR2 SNTAGT.

This clonotype was detected many times. This chain links TRBV7-2 with TRBJ1-1; 7 bases are a match to TRBD1. CDR3 size: 13 residues. Germline V lookup: CDR1 SGHTA, CDR2 FQGNSA. Trimming removed 8 bases from V and 3 bases from J; junction bases left unmatched: 6. The CDR3 region is CASRRQGDTEAFF. The CDR3 DNA follows: TGTGCCAGCCGCAGACAGGGAGACACTGAAGCTTTCTTT.

This clonotype was counted at least ten times. The V call is TRBV7-6, the J call TRBJ2-3; the match to TRBD2 covers 9 bases. Germline assignment: CDR1 SGHVS and CDR2 FNYEAQ. After removal of 2 bases from V and 6 bases from J, the junction contained 6 bases not matched to a gene. The CDR3 totals 15 residues. The CDR3, as DNA: TGTGCCAGCAGCTTACTACTCGGACTAGCGGATACGCAGTATTTT. This translates into CASSLLLGLADTQYF.

This clonotype came up a few times. The rearrangement links TRBV6-5 to TRBJ1-1, with D uncertain. Germline CDR1 is MNHEY and CDR2 is SVGAGI. V dropped 0 bases and J dropped 2 bases, with 16 bases sitting between them. The CDR3 is 17 amino acids. CDR3 loop: CASSYSKGPQINTEAFF. CDR3 coding DNA: TGTGCCAGCAGTTACTCGAAAGGCCCCCAAATTAACACTGAAGCTTTCTTT.

This clonotype was picked up many times. The rearrangement links TRBV7-2 to TRBJ2-5, with D unclear. Looked up from germline, CDR1 is SGHTA and CDR2 is FQGNSA. The CDR3 is 13 residues long. V shed 1 base and J shed 5 bases, with 8 bases lying between them. In DNA form, the CDR3 reads TGTGCCAGCAGCTTAGTGTTTGCGGAGACCCAGTACTTC. Translating it yields CASSLVFAETQYF.

This chain links TRBV10-3 with TRBJ2-1; 7 bases are a match to TRBD2. The V segment lost 6 bases and the J segment 5 bases; nucleotides outside the gene matches: 10. This CDR3 spans 15 amino acids. The germline V gene has CDR1 ENHRY and CDR2 SYGVKD. The CDR3 DNA sequence: TGTGCCATCAGCGATGCTAGCGGTATAAACAATGAGCAGTTCTTC. It yields the protein CAISDASGINNEQFF.

This clonotype was counted only a few times. The genes are TRBV6-1 and TRBJ1-4, with no clear D. V was pared by 0 bases and J by 5 bases, with 13 bases between. Germline V lookup: CDR1 MNHNS, CDR2 SASEGT. This CDR3 contains 16 residues. The CDR3 bases are TGTGCCAGCAGTGAAGCAGGGAGAGTAGCGAATGAAAAACTGTTTTTT. It yields the protein CASSEAGRVANEKLFF.

This chain connects TRBV24-1 to TRBJ2-1; possible D gene TRBD2, 6 bases. The germline V gene has CDR1 KGHDR and CDR2 SFDVKD. Trimming stripped 9 bases from V and 7 bases from J, with 18 bases between. The CDR3 is made up of 14 amino acids. In DNA form, the CDR3 reads TGTGCCACCGGATACGGGGAGGAGGTTAATGAGCAGTTCTTC. Its translation: CATGYGEEVNEQFF.

This clonotype has only a few counts. The rearrangement uses TRBV6-1 and TRBJ1-1; perhaps TRBD1 as D (5 bases). CDR3 size: 14 residues. Germline V lookup: CDR1 MNHNS, CDR2 SASEGT. V was shortened by 2 bases and J by 3 bases, with 10 bases between the two germline ends. DNA of the CDR3: TGTGCCAGCAGTGAATTCTGGGGGGACACTGAAGCTTTCTTT. It encodes CASSEFWGDTEAFF.

The chain uses TRBV2 and TRBJ2-7; no clear D. The V gene lost 3 bases and the J gene lost 3 bases, with 12 bases spanning the gap. Germline lookup yields CDR1 SNHLY and CDR2 FYNNEI. The CDR3 loop spans 14 amino acids. CDR3 in amino acids: CASSDRVYFYEQYV. The CDR3, as DNA: TGTGCCAGCAGTGATAGGGTTTACTTCTACGAGCAGTACGTC.

This clonotype was counted once. V is TRBV7-2 and J is TRBJ1-1, with D perhaps matching TRBD1 (6 bases). V lost 6 bases to trimming and J lost 4 bases, with 12 bases between them. This CDR3 has 13 amino acids. Germline CDR1 and CDR2: SGHTA and FQGNSA. The CDR3 nucleotides are TGTGCCAGCAGTCAACAGGGACGCACTGAAGCTTTCTTT. Its translation: CASSQQGRTEAFF.